This entry lists 11 T cell receptor beta chains sequenced from one sample in a study of shared clonotypes between healthy human individuals. Profiled with immunoSEQ multiplex PCR; TCRdb holds only in-frame clones, not every one. Here the sample spans approximately 500,000 clones, approximately 82% being singletons. The sequenced sample consisted of PBMCs. The receptors were gathered from a woman aged 40 to 50 in good health. Some clones in this sample may be carry-over from other donors' samples.

The chain has TRBV28 and TRBJ2-3; D is unresolved. Germline V gene lookup returns CDR1 MDHEN and CDR2 SYDVKM. The V and J ends lost 1 base and 6 bases respectively, with 11 bases between them. This CDR3 has 14 residues. The CDR3 DNA sequence: TGTGCCAGCAGTTTATCTCCCTTGCGCGATACGCAGTATTTT. Residues: CASSLSPLRDTQYF.

The chain links TRBV7-8 to TRBJ1-5; D uncertain. The CDR3 has 13 residues. The germline V and J ends were trimmed by 5 bases and 7 bases, with 12 bases remaining between them. Germline V lookup: CDR1 SGHVS, CDR2 FQNEAQ. DNA for the CDR3: TGTGCCAGCAGCCCCGCCGCCTTGCAGCCCCAGCATTTT. Its translation: CASSPAALQPQHF.

This rearrangement joins TRBV5-1 to TRBJ2-7, with D perhaps assigned TRBD1 or TRBD2 (5 bases each). CDR1 and CDR2 from the germline V gene are SGHRS and YFSETQ. Trimming shortened V by 4 bases and J by 2 bases, and 16 bases separated the two germline ends. The CDR3 is 15 amino acids. Here the CDR3 reads CASSATGTLAYEQYF. CDR3 DNA sequence: TGCGCCAGCAGCGCTACCGGGACCTTAGCCTACGAGCAGTACTTC.

The V and J genes are TRBV9 and TRBJ2-1; 13 bases are shared with TRBD2. This CDR3 is built from 16 residues. Germline V CDR1 and CDR2: SGDLS, YYNGEE. The V and J ends lost 4 bases and 9 bases, in that order; junction bases with no gene match: 10. Written as DNA, the CDR3 is TGTGCCAGCAGCCCCAGGACTAGCGGGAGATTGGGTGAGCAGTTCTTC. Translating gives CASSPRTSGRLGEQFF. The full variable domain, in which reference TRBV9 and TRBJ2-1 provide the parts outside the CDR3, is DSGVTQTPKHLITATGQRVTLRCSPRSGDLSVYWYQQSLDQGLQFLIQYYNGEERAKGNILERFSAQQFPDLHSELNLSSLELGDSALYFCASSPRTSGRLGEQFFGPGTRLTVL.

The chain joins TRBV6-8 to TRBJ2-4; 15 positions match TRBD2. V lost 6 bases, J lost 1 base, and 25 bases stayed unmatched. Per the germline V gene, CDR1 is MNHGY and CDR2 is SAAAGT. The CDR3 is made up of 24 amino acids. The chain's CDR3 is CASSRTGLAGGPGDKKGAKNIQYF. The CDR3 region has the DNA TGTGCCAGCAGCCGAACCGGACTAGCGGGAGGGCCTGGGGACAAAAAAGGGGCCAAAAACATTCAGTACTTC.

The V gene is TRBV11-2, the J gene TRBJ2-7; weak D call: TRBD1 (6 bases). The V gene lost 5 bases and the J gene lost 2 bases, with 16 bases spanning the gap. The CDR3 is 15 residues long. Germline loops: CDR1 SGHAT, CDR2 FQNNGV. CDR3: CASSAPLRGAYEQYF. CDR3 DNA sequence: TGTGCCAGCAGCGCACCGCTCAGGGGAGCCTACGAGCAGTACTTC. Full variable domain (rest looked up from reference TRBV11-2 and TRBJ2-7): EAGVAQSPRYKIIEKRQSVAFWCNPISGHATLYWYQQILGQGPKLLIQFQNNGVVDDSQLPKDRFSAERLKGVDSTLKIQPAKLEDSAVYLCASSAPLRGAYEQYFGPGTRLTVT.

The V and J genes are TRBV4-1 and TRBJ1-2, with a tentative D call TRBD1 (5 bases). The germline V gene encodes CDR1 MGHRA and CDR2 YSYEKL. The CDR3 is 15 residues long. Between the trimmed V and J ends, which lost 3 bases and 1 base, there was a span of 12 bases. DNA for the CDR3: TGCGCCAGCAGCCATCTGGGGGGGAATAACTATGGCTACACCTTC. Translating it yields CASSHLGGNNYGYTF.

The rearrangement links TRBV5-1 to TRBJ2-1, with D possibly being TRBD1 (8 bases). This CDR3 contains 15 residues. Germline CDR1 reads SGHRS; CDR2 reads YFSETQ. Trimming took 3 bases from V and 4 from J, leaving 14 bases between them. The CDR3 nucleotides read TGCGCCAGCAGCTCCGGACAGGGAGGGTACAATGAGCAGTTCTTC. Encoded protein: CASSSGQGGYNEQFF. Together with reference TRBV5-1 and TRBJ2-1, the CDR3 gives the full variable domain: KAGVTQTPRYLIKTRGQQVTLSCSPISGHRSVSWYQQTPGQGLQFLFEYFSETQRNKGNFPGRFSGRQFSNSRSEMNVSTLELGDSALYLCASSSGQGGYNEQFFGPGTRLTVL.

The gene calls are TRBV6-6 and TRBJ1-5; TRBD1 aligns across 7 bases. Trimming at V came to 5 bases and at J to 3 bases, leaving 4 bases not matched to a gene. Germline V gene sequence: CDR1 MNHNY, CDR2 SVGAGI (reference sequence). The CDR3 length is 14 residues. The CDR3: CASSRTGDNQPQHF. CDR3 DNA: TGTGCCAGCAGTCGTACAGGGGACAATCAGCCCCAGCATTTT.

With respect to this clone: Sequence at one end of the junction differs from germline and may be a read error. The chain is built from TRBV6-6 and TRBJ1-6; D may be TRBD1 (6 bases). The CDR3 length is 13 residues. Germline V gene sequence: CDR1 MNHNY, CDR2 SVGAGI (reference sequence). The CDR3 nucleotides read TGTGCCAGCAGTTACTCGACCCGGGCAGGGACAAACTTT. Translating gives CASSYSTRAGTNF.

The J gene is TRBJ2-1, the V gene TRBV28; 8 nucleotides match TRBD2. CDR3 length equals 16 residues. Unmatched junction bases numbered 4, after V lost 1 base and J lost 2 bases. Germline V gives CDR1 MDHEN, CDR2 SYDVKM. CDR3 DNA: TGTGCCAGCAGTTTATCGGCGGGAGGCGCCTACAATGAGCAGTTCTTC. Translated: CASSLSAGGAYNEQFF.